Each of the 9 T cell receptor beta chains below was sequenced from the same sample in a study of memory CD4+ T cells and cytomegalovirus serostatus. Single viable CD3+CD4+CD8-CD45RO+ cells were sorted as the memory CD4+ T cells. The data were produced by immunoSEQ multiplex PCR, yet TCRdb's version contains in-frame clones alone and is incomplete. The sample shows some 87,000 clones, 80% of them seen only once. What was sequenced was memory CD4+ T cells from blood. All receptors derive from an adult in good health and CMV-seropositive.

The V and J genes are TRBV19 and TRBJ2-5; D remains unclear. Germline CDR1 and CDR2: LNHDA and SQIVND (reference sequence). The V end was cut by 2 bases, the J end by 6 bases, with 13 bases between. The CDR3 is made up of 14 amino acids. CDR3: CASSIKMAAQTQYF. The DNA for the CDR3 is TGTGCCAGTAGTATAAAGATGGCTGCACAGACCCAGTACTTC.

This rearrangement joins TRBV2 to TRBJ1-1, with TRBD1 matching over 7 bases. The V gene end was trimmed by 6 bases and the J gene end by 2 bases; junction bases not matched to a gene: 6. The germline gives CDR1 SNHLY, CDR2 FYNNEI. The length of the CDR3 is 14 residues. CDR3 sequence reads: CASSLTGSNTEAFF. In DNA form, the CDR3 reads TGTGCCAGCAGCCTGACAGGGAGTAACACTGAAGCTTTCTTT. The complete variable domain, with remaining parts taken from reference TRBV2 and TRBJ1-1, reads EPEVTQTPSHQVTQMGQEVILRCVPISNHLYFYWYRQILGQKVEFLVSFYNNEISEKSEIFDDQFSVERPDGSNFTLKIRSTKLEDSAMYFCASSLTGSNTEAFFGQGTRLTVV.

J is TRBJ1-2 and V is TRBV7-8, with 8 bases matching TRBD1. The CDR3 sequence is 16 residues long. Germline CDR1 SGHVS, CDR2 FQNEAQ. Trimming at V came to 1 base and at J to 8 bases, leaving 12 bases not matched to a gene. CDR3 region: CASSLGTGLLSGGYTF. Written as DNA, the CDR3 is TGTGCCAGCAGCTTAGGGACAGGGCTTTTATCGGGAGGCTACACCTTC.

This rearrangement joins TRBV9 to TRBJ2-3; 11 bases map to TRBD2. CDR3 size: 16 residues. Trimming removed 3 bases from V and 5 bases from J; junction bases left unmatched: 8. CDR1 and CDR2 from the germline V gene are SGDLS and YYNGEE. The CDR3 loop reads CASSAVLAGAGDTQYF. As DNA, the CDR3 is TGTGCCAGCAGCGCGGTACTAGCGGGAGCCGGAGATACGCAGTATTTT.

This clone occurred many times. This sequence joins TRBV5-1 and TRBJ2-4, with D perhaps TRBD2 (6 bases). V lost 4 bases and J lost 11, with 19 bases in between. CDR1 and CDR2 (germline): SGHRS, YFSETQ. The CDR3 is 14 amino acids. The CDR3 region has the DNA TGCGCCAGCAGCCCTGCGGGGTCAAAACGGGTTCAGTACTTC. It translates to CASSPAGSKRVQYF.

This chain uses TRBV7-2 with TRBJ2-7; 10 bases align to TRBD2. The CDR3 is 13 residues long. Trimming removed 6 bases from V and 9 bases from J; junction bases left unmatched: 8. Germline V gene sequence: CDR1 SGHTA, CDR2 FQGNSA. CDR3 sequence reads: CASSVGVAGGQYF. CDR3 bases: TGTGCCAGCAGTGTGGGAGTAGCGGGAGGGCAGTACTTC.

The chain is built from TRBV10-3 and TRBJ2-1; 8 bases fit TRBD2. Germline V gene data show CDR1 as ENHRY and CDR2 as SYGVKD. The junction had 2 bases not matched to a gene; V was cut back by 5 bases and J by 5 bases. The CDR3 has 13 amino acids. CDR3 nucleotide sequence: TGTGCCATCAGTTTGCGGGAGGACAATGAGCAGTTCTTC. It encodes CAISLREDNEQFF.

The chain combines TRBV7-2 with TRBJ2-7, with 8 bases fitting TRBD1. V trimming: 5 bases; J trimming: 1 base; junction bases outside the gene matches: 10. Germline-derived CDR1 and CDR2 are SGHTA and FQGNSA. The CDR3 has 16 amino acids. The CDR3 DNA reads TGTGCCAGCAGCCACGGACAGGGCCTAGGTTCCTACGAGCAGTACTTC. Its translation: CASSHGQGLGSYEQYF.

CDR3 amino acids: CASSQTGNNQPQHF. For the CDR3, the DNA is TGTGCCAGCAGTCAAACAGGGAACAATCAGCCCCAGCATTTT. The chain is built from TRBV6-6 and TRBJ1-5; D possibly corresponds to TRBD1 (6 bases). Trimming took off 5 bases at V and 3 bases at J, with 11 bases between the two ends. Germline V gene data show CDR1 as MNHNY and CDR2 as SVGAGI (reference sequence). The length of the CDR3 is 14 residues.